These T cell receptor beta chains were read from a single sample in a study of T cells in Graves' hyperthyroidism and ophthalmopathy. TCRdb re-called the multiplex PCR reads with MiXCR, one entry per CDR3 protein. In the table there are about 370,000 distinct CDR3 sequences, approximately 16% of which are singletons. Sequenced sample: blood. The receptor source for this set is a woman aged 55-75 years with Graves' ophthalmopathy. Each CDR3 is given with its conserved first and last residue. The order of the fields is V gene, clone size, J gene, D gene, CDR3 length, CDR3 DNA, CDR3 protein. A D gene is named only where the DNA matches it firmly. Rows may omit the clone size; those that give it use once, few, many or a size class.

V gene: TRBV12-3/TRBV12-4
clone size: few
J gene: TRBJ1-5
D gene: .
CDR3 length: 14
CDR3 DNA: TGTGCCAGCAGTTTTTTCGAGGGTGGAGGACCCCAGCATTTT
CDR3 protein: CASSFFEGGGPQHF

V gene: TRBV28
clone size: many
J gene: TRBJ2-7
D gene: TRBD1
CDR3 length: 17
CDR3 DNA: TGTGCCAGCAGCTCCCCCCCGGGGACAGGGCTATCCTACGAGCAGTACTTC
CDR3 protein: CASSSPPGTGLSYEQYF

V gene: TRBV4-1
clone size: many
J gene: TRBJ1-4
D gene: TRBD1
CDR3 length: 15
CDR3 DNA: TGCGCCAGCAGCCCGGGGGACAGATTTAATGAAAAACTGTTTTTT
CDR3 protein: CASSPGDRFNEKLFF

V gene: TRBV3-1
clone size: many
J gene: TRBJ2-1
D gene: .
CDR3 length: 16
CDR3 DNA: TGTGCCAGCAGCCAAGACCCCGGAAGCTCCTACAATGAGCAGTTCTTC
CDR3 protein: CASSQDPGSSYNEQFF

V gene: TRBV28
clone size: .
J gene: TRBJ2-7
D gene: .
CDR3 length: 14
CDR3 DNA: TGTGCCAGCAGGGCGGGACACCTTTGGGACGAGCAGTACTTC
CDR3 protein: CASRAGHLWDEQYF

V gene: TRBV11-2
clone size: many
J gene: TRBJ2-1
D gene: TRBD2
CDR3 length: 14
CDR3 DNA: TGTGCCAGCACCTGGACTAGCGGGAACAATGAGCAGTTCTTC
CDR3 protein: CASTWTSGNNEQFF

V gene: TRBV7-2
clone size: .
J gene: TRBJ1-2
D gene: .
CDR3 length: 17
CDR3 DNA: TGTGCCAGCAGCTTTAGGGGGACCGGGAGGGGGGACTATGGCTACACCTTC
CDR3 protein: CASSFRGTGRGDYGYTF

V gene: TRBV24-1
clone size: .
J gene: TRBJ2-1
D gene: .
CDR3 length: 13
CDR3 DNA: TGTGCCACCAGTGACTCGGGAAGGGATGAGCAGTTCTTC
CDR3 protein: CATSDSGRDEQFF

V gene: TRBV7-2
clone size: many
J gene: TRBJ1-2
D gene: .
CDR3 length: 15
CDR3 DNA: TGTGCCAGCAGCCTAGGAGGAGGTCAGGGATACGGCTACACCTTC
CDR3 protein: CASSLGGGQGYGYTF

V gene: TRBV2
clone size: many
J gene: TRBJ2-5
D gene: .
CDR3 length: 15
CDR3 DNA: TGTGCCAATCTCCTCGACCGGACCATTCAAGAGACCCAGTACTTC
CDR3 protein: CANLLDRTIQETQYF

V gene: TRBV24-1
clone size: many
J gene: TRBJ1-2
D gene: .
CDR3 length: 14
CDR3 DNA: TGTGCCACCAGTGATCCGATCGACAGCTATGGCTACACCTTC
CDR3 protein: CATSDPIDSYGYTF

V gene: TRBV2
clone size: many
J gene: TRBJ2-7
D gene: TRBD1
CDR3 length: 13
CDR3 DNA: TGTGCCAGCACCCCGACAGGGTCCTACGAGCAGTACTTC
CDR3 protein: CASTPTGSYEQYF

V gene: TRBV28
clone size: many
J gene: TRBJ2-5
D gene: TRBD2
CDR3 length: 15
CDR3 DNA: TGTGCCAGCACTAGGACTAGCGGGGTCCTAGAGACCCAGTACTTC
CDR3 protein: CASTRTSGVLETQYF

V gene: TRBV20-1
clone size: .
J gene: TRBJ2-3
D gene: TRBD2
CDR3 length: 15
CDR3 DNA: TGCAGTGCTAGAGTCCTAGCGGGAGACACAGATACGCAGTATTTT
CDR3 protein: CSARVLAGDTDTQYF

V gene: TRBV7-9
clone size: .
J gene: TRBJ2-2
D gene: .
CDR3 length: 12
CDR3 DNA: TGTGCCAGCAGTTCCCTGTCGGGGGAGCTGTTTTTT
CDR3 protein: CASSSLSGELFF

V gene: TRBV7-6
clone size: .
J gene: TRBJ2-5
D gene: .
CDR3 length: 13
CDR3 DNA: TGTGCCAGCAGCTTAAGGGAGACCGAGACCCAGTACTTC
CDR3 protein: CASSLRETETQYF

V gene: TRBV28
clone size: .
J gene: TRBJ2-3
D gene: TRBD1
CDR3 length: 14
CDR3 DNA: TGTGCCAGCAGTCCGGGACAGGGCCCAGATACGCAGTATTTT
CDR3 protein: CASSPGQGPDTQYF

V gene: TRBV14
clone size: few
J gene: TRBJ2-7
D gene: TRBD2
CDR3 length: 18
CDR3 DNA: TGTGCCAGCAGCCAAGACATTCGGGGGACTAGCCCCACCTACGAGCAGTACTTC
CDR3 protein: CASSQDIRGTSPTYEQYF

V gene: TRBV18
clone size: .
J gene: TRBJ2-2
D gene: TRBD2
CDR3 length: 16
CDR3 DNA: TGTGCCAGCTCACCATCAGGGACTAGTAACACCGGGGAGCTGTTTTTT
CDR3 protein: CASSPSGTSNTGELFF

V gene: TRBV29-1
clone size: many
J gene: TRBJ1-1
D gene: .
CDR3 length: 13
CDR3 DNA: TGCAGCGTTGATTGGGGGATGAACACTGAAGCTTTCTTT
CDR3 protein: CSVDWGMNTEAFF

V gene: TRBV29-1
clone size: many
J gene: TRBJ2-7
D gene: .
CDR3 length: 13
CDR3 DNA: TGCAGCGTTGCGGAGGGTTCTCCCTACGAGCAGTACTTC
CDR3 protein: CSVAEGSPYEQYF

V gene: TRBV10-3
clone size: .
J gene: TRBJ2-2
D gene: TRBD2
CDR3 length: 13
CDR3 DNA: TGTGCCATTAGCGGGACTAGCTCCGGGGAGCTGTTTTTT
CDR3 protein: CAISGTSSGELFF

V gene: TRBV5-1
clone size: many
J gene: TRBJ2-3
D gene: TRBD2
CDR3 length: 16
CDR3 DNA: TGCGCCAGCAGCTTGGAGGCTAGCGGGATGACAGATACGCAGTATTTT
CDR3 protein: CASSLEASGMTDTQYF

V gene: TRBV28
clone size: .
J gene: TRBJ2-7
D gene: TRBD2
CDR3 length: 14
CDR3 DNA: TGTGCCAGCAGGGCTAGCGGGAGAAAGTACGAGCAGTACTTC
CDR3 protein: CASRASGRKYEQYF

V gene: TRBV15
clone size: few
J gene: TRBJ1-2
D gene: .
CDR3 length: 15
CDR3 DNA: TGTGCCACCAGCAGAGATCTGGAATTCACCTATGGCTACACCTTC
CDR3 protein: CATSRDLEFTYGYTF

V gene: TRBV28
clone size: many
J gene: TRBJ1-1
D gene: TRBD1
CDR3 length: 14
CDR3 DNA: TGTGCCAGCAGTGGGACAGGATCGTACACTGAAGCTTTCTTT
CDR3 protein: CASSGTGSYTEAFF

V gene: TRBV2
clone size: many
J gene: TRBJ2-1
D gene: TRBD1
CDR3 length: 15
CDR3 DNA: TGTGCCAGCAGTGATCCCCTTAACAGGGGCGATGAGCAGTTCTTC
CDR3 protein: CASSDPLNRGDEQFF

V gene: TRBV24-1
clone size: many
J gene: TRBJ2-5
D gene: TRBD1
CDR3 length: 15
CDR3 DNA: TGTGCCACCAGTGATACAGGGGGTATATTTGAGACCCAGTACTTC
CDR3 protein: CATSDTGGIFETQYF

V gene: TRBV28
clone size: .
J gene: TRBJ2-1
D gene: TRBD2
CDR3 length: 16
CDR3 DNA: TGTGCCAGCAGATGGGGGACTAGCGGGGGGGGGGATGAGCAGTTCTTC
CDR3 protein: CASRWGTSGGGDEQFF

V gene: TRBV6-1
clone size: many
J gene: TRBJ2-3
D gene: TRBD2
CDR3 length: 17
CDR3 DNA: TGTGCCAGCGCAAGTTCCGGCGGGAGGGATGGCCCAGATACGCAGTATTTT
CDR3 protein: CASASSGGRDGPDTQYF

V gene: TRBV7-8
clone size: .
J gene: TRBJ2-2
D gene: TRBD1
CDR3 length: 19
CDR3 DNA: TGTGCCAGCAGCTCCAAACCGGGACAGGGGACCGCGAACACCGGGGAGCTGTTTTTT
CDR3 protein: CASSSKPGQGTANTGELFF

V gene: TRBV20-1
clone size: once
J gene: TRBJ2-7
D gene: TRBD1
CDR3 length: 14
CDR3 DNA: TGCAGTGCTAGAGACGGGACAGGGGCATACGAGCAGTACTTC
CDR3 protein: CSARDGTGAYEQYF

V gene: TRBV5-1
clone size: many
J gene: TRBJ2-7
D gene: .
CDR3 length: 16
CDR3 DNA: TGCGCCAGCAGCTTGGGGGGCAGCCGAAGCTCCTACGAGCAGTACTTC
CDR3 protein: CASSLGGSRSSYEQYF

V gene: TRBV3-1
clone size: many
J gene: TRBJ2-3
D gene: .
CDR3 length: 14
CDR3 DNA: TGTGCCAGCAGCCAGGCCCGAGGCACAGATACGCAGTATTTT
CDR3 protein: CASSQARGTDTQYF

V gene: TRBV20-1
clone size: few
J gene: TRBJ1-6
D gene: .
CDR3 length: 14
CDR3 DNA: TGCAGTGCTAGAAGGCAGGGTGCGGATTCACCCCTCCACTTT
CDR3 protein: CSARRQGADSPLHF

V gene: TRBV10-3
clone size: many
J gene: TRBJ1-1
D gene: .
CDR3 length: 11
CDR3 DNA: TGTGCCACCTCGAGGGGGACTGAAGCTTTCTTT
CDR3 protein: CATSRGTEAFF

V gene: TRBV25-1
clone size: .
J gene: TRBJ1-4
D gene: TRBD1
CDR3 length: 17
CDR3 DNA: TGTGCCAGCAGTGAGGTTCTAGGGACAGGGAGGGTTGAAAAACTGTTTTTT
CDR3 protein: CASSEVLGTGRVEKLFF

V gene: TRBV29-1
clone size: many
J gene: TRBJ2-3
D gene: TRBD2
CDR3 length: 17
CDR3 DNA: TGCAGCGTTGGGGCCGACAGCGGACTAGTCGACACAGATACGCAGTATTTT
CDR3 protein: CSVGADSGLVDTDTQYF

V gene: TRBV6-5
clone size: few
J gene: TRBJ2-2
D gene: .
CDR3 length: 11
CDR3 DNA: TGTGCCAGCAGTTACCTCGGGGAGCTGTTTTTT
CDR3 protein: CASSYLGELFF

V gene: TRBV6-1
clone size: .
J gene: TRBJ1-5
D gene: TRBD1
CDR3 length: 15
CDR3 DNA: TGTGCCAGCAGGGGGACAGGGGGCTCGAGGCAGCCCCAGCATTTT
CDR3 protein: CASRGTGGSRQPQHF

V gene: TRBV5-1
clone size: many
J gene: TRBJ2-1
D gene: TRBD2
CDR3 length: 15
CDR3 DNA: TGCGCCAGCAGCTTGGTAGGACTAGAAGGGAATGAGCAGTTCTTC
CDR3 protein: CASSLVGLEGNEQFF

V gene: TRBV6-1
clone size: few
J gene: TRBJ2-1
D gene: .
CDR3 length: 15
CDR3 DNA: TGTGCCAGCAGTTCCCCTTCGGGCGGGACTTCTGAGCAGTTCTTC
CDR3 protein: CASSSPSGGTSEQFF

V gene: TRBV6-2/TRBV6-3
clone size: .
J gene: TRBJ2-7
D gene: TRBD1
CDR3 length: 14
CDR3 DNA: TGTGCCACTGGGGTGGGGACAGGGGGCGGTGAGCAGTACTTC
CDR3 protein: CATGVGTGGGEQYF

V gene: TRBV29-1
clone size: few
J gene: TRBJ2-1
D gene: .
CDR3 length: 12
CDR3 DNA: TGCAGCGTTCACAGGGATTACAATGAGCAGTTCTTC
CDR3 protein: CSVHRDYNEQFF

V gene: TRBV5-1
clone size: many
J gene: TRBJ1-5
D gene: .
CDR3 length: 15
CDR3 DNA: TGCGCCAGCAGCTTGACAGGGTCAGGGTATCAGCCCCAGCATTTT
CDR3 protein: CASSLTGSGYQPQHF

V gene: TRBV3-1
clone size: many
J gene: TRBJ2-5
D gene: .
CDR3 length: 13
CDR3 DNA: TGTGCCAGCAGCCAAGTGCGGCGGGAGACCCAGTACTTC
CDR3 protein: CASSQVRRETQYF

V gene: TRBV7-2
clone size: .
J gene: TRBJ2-2
D gene: TRBD2
CDR3 length: 17
CDR3 DNA: TGTGCCAGCAGCTTAGTTCAGACTAGCGGTTTCACCGGGGAGCTGTTTTTT
CDR3 protein: CASSLVQTSGFTGELFF

V gene: TRBV2
clone size: many
J gene: TRBJ2-3
D gene: .
CDR3 length: 15
CDR3 DNA: TGTGCCAGCAGTGGGGACTGGACGATCACAGATACGCAGTATTTT
CDR3 protein: CASSGDWTITDTQYF

V gene: TRBV20-1
clone size: .
J gene: TRBJ2-7
D gene: TRBD1
CDR3 length: 13
CDR3 DNA: TGCAGTGCACTTCCGGGACAGGGGGCCGAGCAGTACTTC
CDR3 protein: CSALPGQGAEQYF

V gene: TRBV5-1
clone size: many
J gene: TRBJ2-1
D gene: .
CDR3 length: 15
CDR3 DNA: TGCGCCAGCAGCCCCGACAGCGGCTCCTACAATGAGCAGTTCTTC
CDR3 protein: CASSPDSGSYNEQFF

V gene: TRBV6-1
clone size: .
J gene: TRBJ1-6
D gene: .
CDR3 length: 15
CDR3 DNA: TGTGCCAGCAGTTCCCCCTCCGCGGCTGGTTCACCCCTCCACTTT
CDR3 protein: CASSSPSAAGSPLHF

V gene: TRBV29-1
clone size: few
J gene: TRBJ2-5
D gene: .
CDR3 length: 12
CDR3 DNA: TGCAGCTCCGGGACCCCGCAAGAGACCCAGTACTTC
CDR3 protein: CSSGTPQETQYF

V gene: TRBV29-1
clone size: few
J gene: TRBJ2-3
D gene: .
CDR3 length: 11
CDR3 DNA: TGCAGCGTTCTTAGCACAGATACGCAGTATTTT
CDR3 protein: CSVLSTDTQYF

V gene: TRBV5-5
clone size: many
J gene: TRBJ1-4
D gene: .
CDR3 length: 16
CDR3 DNA: TGTGCCAGCAGCCTCGGGCCCAAGGAAACTAATGAAAAACTGTTTTTT
CDR3 protein: CASSLGPKETNEKLFF